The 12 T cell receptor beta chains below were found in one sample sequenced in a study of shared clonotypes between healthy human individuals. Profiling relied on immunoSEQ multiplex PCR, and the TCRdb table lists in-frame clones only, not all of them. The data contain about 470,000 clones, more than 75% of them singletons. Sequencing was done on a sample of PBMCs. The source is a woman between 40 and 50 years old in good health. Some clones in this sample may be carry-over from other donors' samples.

CDR3 sequence: CASSMGPHTGGASRLRPYEQYF. CDR3 nucleotide sequence: TGTGCCAGTAGTATGGGTCCCCACACAGGGGGCGCTTCTCGGCTGCGGCCCTACGAGCAGTACTTC. V usage is TRBV19 and J usage is TRBJ2-7; 9 positions match TRBD1. CDR1 and CDR2 from the germline V gene are LNHDA and SQIVND (reference sequence). V shed 3 bases, J shed 2 bases, and the junction held 26 bases outside the gene matches. The CDR3 totals 22 residues.

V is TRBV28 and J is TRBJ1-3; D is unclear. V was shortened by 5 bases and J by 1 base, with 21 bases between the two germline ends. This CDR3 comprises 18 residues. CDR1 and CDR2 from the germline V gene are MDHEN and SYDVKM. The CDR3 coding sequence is TGTGCCAGCAGTCCCCACCCCTTAGGCGACCGATCTGGAAACACCATATATTTT. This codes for CASSPHPLGDRSGNTIYF.

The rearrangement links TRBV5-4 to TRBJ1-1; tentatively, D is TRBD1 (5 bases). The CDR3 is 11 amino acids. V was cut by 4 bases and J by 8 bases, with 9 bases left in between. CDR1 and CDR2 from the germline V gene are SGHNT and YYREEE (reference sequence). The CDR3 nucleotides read TGTGCCAGCAGCACCCGGGGGGAAGCTTTCTTT. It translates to CASSTRGEAFF. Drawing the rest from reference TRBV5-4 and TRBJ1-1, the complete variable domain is ETGVTQSPTHLIKTRGQQVTLRCSSQSGHNTVSWYQQALGQGPQFIFQYYREEENGRGNFPPRFSGLQFPNYSSELNVNALELDDSALYLCASSTRGEAFFGQGTRLTVV.

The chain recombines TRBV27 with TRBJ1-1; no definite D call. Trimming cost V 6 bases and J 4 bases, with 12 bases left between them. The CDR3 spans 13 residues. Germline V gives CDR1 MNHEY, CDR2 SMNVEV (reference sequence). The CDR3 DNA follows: TGTGCCAGCAGCATAGGTCATTTCACTGAAGCTTTCTTT. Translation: CASSIGHFTEAFF.

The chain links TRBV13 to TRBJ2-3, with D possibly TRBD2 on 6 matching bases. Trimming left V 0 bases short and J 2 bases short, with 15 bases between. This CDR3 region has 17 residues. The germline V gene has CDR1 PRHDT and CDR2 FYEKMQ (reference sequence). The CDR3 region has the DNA TGTGCCAGCAGCTTAGGAGGACCGGGACTTTACACAGATACGCAGTATTTT. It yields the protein CASSLGGPGLYTDTQYF. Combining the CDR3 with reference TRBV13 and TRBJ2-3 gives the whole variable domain AAGVIQSPRHLIKEKRETATLKCYPIPRHDTVYWYQQGPGQDPQFLISFYEKMQSDKGSIPDRFSAQQFSDYHSELNMSSLELGDSALYFCASSLGGPGLYTDTQYFGPGTRLTVL.

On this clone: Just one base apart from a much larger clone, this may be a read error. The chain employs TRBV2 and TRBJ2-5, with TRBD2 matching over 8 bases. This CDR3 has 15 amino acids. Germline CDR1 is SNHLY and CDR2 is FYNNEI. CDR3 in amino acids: CASSGTSGAKEIQYF. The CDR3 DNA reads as TGTGCCAGCAGCGGCACTAGCGGAGCCAAAGAGATCCAGTACTTC.

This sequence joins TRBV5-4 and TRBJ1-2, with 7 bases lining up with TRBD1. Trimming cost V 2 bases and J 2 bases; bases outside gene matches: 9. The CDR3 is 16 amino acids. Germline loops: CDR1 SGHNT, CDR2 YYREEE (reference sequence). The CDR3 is CASSFPETGRNYGYTF. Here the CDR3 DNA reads TGTGCCAGCAGCTTTCCGGAGACAGGGCGAAACTATGGCTACACCTTC.

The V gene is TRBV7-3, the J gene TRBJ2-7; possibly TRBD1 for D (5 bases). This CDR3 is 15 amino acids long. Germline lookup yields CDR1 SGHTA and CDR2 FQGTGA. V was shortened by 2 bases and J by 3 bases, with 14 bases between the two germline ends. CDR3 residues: CASSLEPQGIYEQYF. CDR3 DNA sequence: TGTGCCAGCAGCTTAGAGCCCCAGGGAATCTACGAGCAGTACTTC.

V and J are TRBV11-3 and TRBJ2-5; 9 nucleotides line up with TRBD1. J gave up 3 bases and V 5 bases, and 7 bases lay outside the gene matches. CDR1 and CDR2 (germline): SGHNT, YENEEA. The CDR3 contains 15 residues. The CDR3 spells CASSQGQGREETQYF. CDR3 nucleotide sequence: TGTGCCAGCAGCCAGGGACAGGGTCGGGAAGAGACCCAGTACTTC.

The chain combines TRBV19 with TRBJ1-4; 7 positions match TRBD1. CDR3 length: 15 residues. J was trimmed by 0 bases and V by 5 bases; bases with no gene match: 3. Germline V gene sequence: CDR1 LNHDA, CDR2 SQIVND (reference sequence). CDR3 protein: CASSPGTATNEKLFF. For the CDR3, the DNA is TGTGCCAGTAGTCCCGGGACAGCAACTAATGAAAAACTGTTTTTT. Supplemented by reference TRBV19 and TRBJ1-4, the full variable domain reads DGGITQSPKYLFRKEGQNVTLSCEQNLNHDAMYWYRQDPGQGLRLIYYSQIVNDFQKGDIAEGYSVSREKKESFPLTVTSAQKNPTAFYLCASSPGTATNEKLFFGSGTQLSVL.

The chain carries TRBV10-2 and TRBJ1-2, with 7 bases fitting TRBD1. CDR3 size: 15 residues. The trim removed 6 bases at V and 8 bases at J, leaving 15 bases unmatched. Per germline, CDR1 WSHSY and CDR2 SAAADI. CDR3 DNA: TGCGCCAGCAGGGTTGGGGGACAGCCCCAAGGAGGCTACACCTTC. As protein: CASRVGGQPQGGYTF.

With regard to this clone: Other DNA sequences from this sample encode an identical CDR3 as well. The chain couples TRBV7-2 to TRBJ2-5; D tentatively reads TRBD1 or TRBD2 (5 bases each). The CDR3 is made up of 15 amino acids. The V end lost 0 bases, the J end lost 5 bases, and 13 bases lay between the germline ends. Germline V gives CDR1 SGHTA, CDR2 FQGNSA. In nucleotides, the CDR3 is TGTGCCAGCAGCTTAGCGTCAGGGTCGGGGGAGACCCAGTACTTC. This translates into CASSLASGSGETQYF.